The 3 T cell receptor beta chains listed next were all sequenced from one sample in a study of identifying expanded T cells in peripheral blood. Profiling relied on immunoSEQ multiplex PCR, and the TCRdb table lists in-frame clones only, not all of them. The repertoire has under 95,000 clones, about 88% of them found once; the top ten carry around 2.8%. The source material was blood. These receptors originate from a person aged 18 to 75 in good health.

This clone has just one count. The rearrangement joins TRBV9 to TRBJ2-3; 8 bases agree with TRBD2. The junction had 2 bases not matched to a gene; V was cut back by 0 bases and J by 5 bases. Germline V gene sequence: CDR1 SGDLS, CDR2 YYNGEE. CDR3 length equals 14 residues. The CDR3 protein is CASSVASGQDTQYF. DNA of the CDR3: TGTGCCAGCAGCGTAGCTAGCGGGCAAGATACGCAGTATTTT.

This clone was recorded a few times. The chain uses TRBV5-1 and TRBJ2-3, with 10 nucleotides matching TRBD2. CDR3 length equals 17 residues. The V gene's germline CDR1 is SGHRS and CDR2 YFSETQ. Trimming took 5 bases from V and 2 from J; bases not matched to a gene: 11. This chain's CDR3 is CASRRIGAGGYTDTQYF. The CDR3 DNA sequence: TGCGCCAGCAGAAGGATTGGAGCGGGAGGGTACACAGATACGCAGTATTTT.

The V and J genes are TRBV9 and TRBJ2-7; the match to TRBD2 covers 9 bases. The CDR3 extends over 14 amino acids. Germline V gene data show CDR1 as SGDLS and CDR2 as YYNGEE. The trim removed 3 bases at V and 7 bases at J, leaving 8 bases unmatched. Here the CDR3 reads CASSARASGNEQYF. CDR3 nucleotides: TGTGCCAGCAGCGCTAGGGCTAGCGGGAATGAGCAGTACTTC.